The rows below give T cell receptor beta chains drawn from one sample of a study of T-cell memory formation after mild COVID-19. One entry per CDR3 protein, called by TCRdb with MiXCR from the 5' RACE reads. This repertoire shows around 510,000 distinct CDR3 sequences, about 20% found once; its top ten account for under 8.5%. Sequencing was done on a sample of PBMCs or a T cell subset sorted from them (not recorded which). These receptors all stem from an adult woman who had mild COVID-19 (a few samples of this study predate the infection). Cell type and time point are not known. CDR3s include the opening cysteine and the closing phenylalanine or tryptophan. The D gene is left open where the match is weak. The size of a clone is reported for some rows only, either as once, few or many, or as a class for expanded clones.

clone size,V gene,CDR3 length,D gene,J gene,CDR3 DNA,CDR3 protein
few,TRBV18,16,.,TRBJ2-6,TGTGCCAGCTCACCAACACAGGGTTTCGGGGCCAACGTCCTGACTTTC,CASSPTQGFGANVLTF
few,TRBV5-6,12,TRBD2,TRBJ2-1,TGTGCCAGCAGCCCGGGGGGGTCTGGGCAGTTCTTC,CASSPGGSGQFF
once,TRBV30,11,.,TRBJ2-7,TGTGCCTGGGGGGACGCCTACGAGCAGTACTTC,CAWGDAYEQYF
many,TRBV5-4,13,.,TRBJ2-5,TGTGCCAGCAGCTTGGTTTCTCAAGAGACCCAGTACTTC,CASSLVSQETQYF
.,TRBV7-9,13,.,TRBJ1-1,TGTGCCAGCAGCGACCCCCCGAACACTGAAGCTTTCTTT,CASSDPPNTEAFF
.,TRBV6-5,12,.,TRBJ2-1,TGTGCCAGCAGTAAGGCGGGCAGGGGAAAGTTCTTC,CASSKAGRGKFF
.,TRBV24-1,15,.,TRBJ2-3,TGTGCCACCAGTGCTGGGACATACATAGGGGATACGCAGTATTTT,CATSAGTYIGDTQYF
.,TRBV5-1,15,.,TRBJ2-1,TGCGCCAGCAGGATTGGGACGGAAGGGAACAATGAGCAGTTCTTC,CASRIGTEGNNEQFF
.,TRBV4-2,14,TRBD1,TRBJ2-7,TGTGCCAGCAGCCGCGGACAGGGGCCAGACGAGCAGTACTTC,CASSRGQGPDEQYF
.,TRBV7-3,12,.,TRBJ2-7,TGTGCCAGCAGCTCCGAACGGGGAGAGCAGTACTTC,CASSSERGEQYF
.,TRBV29-1,13,.,TRBJ1-1,TGCAGCGCCTTGGGTCAACAGAACACTGAAGCTTTCTTT,CSALGQQNTEAFF
few,TRBV7-3,14,TRBD2,TRBJ2-1,TGTGCCAGCAGTCACGGACTAGCGGGGGATGAGCAGTTCTTC,CASSHGLAGDEQFF
.,TRBV5-4,15,TRBD1,TRBJ1-2,TGTGCCAGCAGACCGGACAGGCCGATCAACTATGGCTACACCTTC,CASRPDRPINYGYTF
few,TRBV7-2,14,.,TRBJ2-5,TGTGCCAGCAGCTTGGACGGATACCAAGAGACCCAGTACTTC,CASSLDGYQETQYF
.,TRBV4-3,15,.,TRBJ1-2,TGCGCCAGCAGCCAAGTAGGTGAACTTATTAGAGGCTACACCTTC,CASSQVGELIRGYTF
.,TRBV3-1,14,.,TRBJ1-5,TGTGCCAGCAGCCAAGATAAGGGGTATCAGCCCCAGCATTTT,CASSQDKGYQPQHF
.,TRBV7-9,15,.,TRBJ1-2,TGTGCCAGCAGCGGCGGGGCGAGTGCTTACTATGGCTACACCTTC,CASSGGASAYYGYTF
few,TRBV19,15,.,TRBJ1-5,TGTGCCAGTAGGGTCCGCCCTAATAGCAATCAGCCCCAGCATTTT,CASRVRPNSNQPQHF
.,TRBV7-7,16,TRBD2,TRBJ2-3,TGTGCCAGCAGCATCGGACTAGCGGGGCCCACGGATACGCAGTATTTT,CASSIGLAGPTDTQYF
few,TRBV5-1,14,.,TRBJ2-7,TGCGCCAGCGGAAAAGACGGGGGTCCCTACGAGCAGTACTTC,CASGKDGGPYEQYF
.,TRBV20-1,14,.,TRBJ2-7,TGCAGTGCTAGAGATGGCGGACTATCATACGAGCAGTACTTC,CSARDGGLSYEQYF
.,TRBV20-1,15,.,TRBJ1-3,TGCAGTGCAAAGGAAGACCTAAGCTCTGGAAACACCATATATTTT,CSAKEDLSSGNTIYF
once,TRBV5-1,16,TRBD1,TRBJ2-1,TGCGCCAGCAGCAACGGACAGGGGGTCATCTACAATGAGCAGTTCTTC,CASSNGQGVIYNEQFF
.,TRBV18,16,TRBD1,TRBJ2-7,TGTGCCAGCTCACCAACCCCGGGACAGGGGGCCGTCGAGCAGTACTTC,CASSPTPGQGAVEQYF
.,TRBV20-1,12,TRBD1,TRBJ2-7,TGCAGTGCCTGGGACAGCTCCTACGAGCAGTACTTC,CSAWDSSYEQYF
.,TRBV27,12,.,TRBJ2-1,TGTGCCAGCAGTATAGGGAGCAATGAGCAGTTCTTC,CASSIGSNEQFF
once,TRBV7-3,15,.,TRBJ2-5,TGTGCCAGCTCAAGGGGGTCTGTGGTTGAAGAGACCCAGTACTTC,CASSRGSVVEETQYF
few,TRBV9,15,.,TRBJ2-3,TGTGCCAGCAGCGTAGTAGAGGGGACCGCAGATACGCAGTATTTT,CASSVVEGTADTQYF
few,TRBV19,14,.,TRBJ1-2,TGTGCCAGTAGTAAGGGCAGGGAAGGTCGTGGCTACACCTTC,CASSKGREGRGYTF
few,TRBV18,13,.,TRBJ1-1,TGTGCCAGCTCCGATATGGGGGAAACTGAAGCTTTCTTT,CASSDMGETEAFF
few,TRBV18,13,TRBD1,TRBJ1-1,TGTGCCAGCTCAACCGGACAGGGAGCTGAAGCTTTCTTT,CASSTGQGAEAFF
.,TRBV12-3/TRBV12-4,14,.,TRBJ2-1,TGTGCCAGCAGTTTTGGGACGGAGTACAATGAGCAGTTCTTC,CASSFGTEYNEQFF
.,TRBV20-1,15,TRBD2,TRBJ2-5,TGCAGTGCTAATTCCGGACTAGCGGGTATAGAGACCCAGTACTTC,CSANSGLAGIETQYF
few,TRBV7-3,15,TRBD2,TRBJ2-2,TGTGCCAGCAGCCCCAGAACTGGACTAGCGGGGGAGCTGTTTTTT,CASSPRTGLAGELFF
few,TRBV2,14,.,TRBJ2-1,TGTGCCAGCCTCATAGACAGGGTCGGGGGTGAGCAGTTCTTC,CASLIDRVGGEQFF
.,TRBV7-9,14,TRBD2,TRBJ2-2,TGTGCCAGCAGACCGACTAGCGGGACCGGGGAGCTGTTTTTT,CASRPTSGTGELFF
.,TRBV5-4,12,.,TRBJ2-7,TGTGCCAGCAGCTTACAGCCCTACGAGCAGTACTTC,CASSLQPYEQYF
few,TRBV24-1,18,TRBD1,TRBJ1-1,TGTGCCACCAGTGACACCATTCGACAGGGCGAGGGTTACACTGAAGCTTTCTTT,CATSDTIRQGEGYTEAFF
.,TRBV5-8,16,TRBD1,TRBJ2-7,TGTGCCAGCAGCCCGGTCGGGGGACAGGGACTCTTTGAGCAGTACTTC,CASSPVGGQGLFEQYF
.,TRBV15,15,TRBD1,TRBJ2-7,TGTGCCACCAGCAGCCGGGACAGGTTCTCCTACGAGCAGTACTTC,CATSSRDRFSYEQYF
few,TRBV5-5,14,.,TRBJ2-3,TGTGCCAGCAGCTTGGTGGGAGTGGGGGATACGCAGTATTTT,CASSLVGVGDTQYF
few,TRBV5-6,15,.,TRBJ2-7,TGTGCCAGCAGCCCGCCGACAAGAAACCTCTACGAGCAGTACTTC,CASSPPTRNLYEQYF
.,TRBV12-3/TRBV12-4,14,TRBD1,TRBJ1-2,TGTGCCAGCAGTTTACAGGGGGATCGGTATGGCTACACCTTC,CASSLQGDRYGYTF
.,TRBV7-2,13,.,TRBJ2-1,TGTGCCAGCAGCATGCCTCGCTACAATGAGCAGTTCTTC,CASSMPRYNEQFF
few,TRBV7-2,16,TRBD1,TRBJ2-3,TGTGCCAGCAGCTTATGGACAGGCCACCCGACAGATACGCAGTATTTT,CASSLWTGHPTDTQYF
few,TRBV5-1,16,TRBD1,TRBJ1-1,TGCGCCAGCAGCGGCGGACAGGGCGACACTACTCCTGAAGCTTTCTTT,CASSGGQGDTTPEAFF
.,TRBV29-1,14,TRBD1,TRBJ2-7,TGCAGCGCTGCCATCTGGGACAGGTCCTACGAGCAGTACTTC,CSAAIWDRSYEQYF
.,TRBV20-1,14,.,TRBJ1-3,TGCAGTGCTTTGACTGCCGGCTCTGGAAACACCATATATTTT,CSALTAGSGNTIYF
.,TRBV11-3,13,.,TRBJ2-2,TGTGCCAGCGCCCTTAGGGAGAGCGGGGAGCTGTTTTTT,CASALRESGELFF
few,TRBV6-5,13,.,TRBJ2-2,TGTGCCAGCAGTTCTAGGGGTACCGGGGAGCTGTTTTTT,CASSSRGTGELFF
few,TRBV27,15,.,TRBJ2-5,TGTGCCAGCAGTCGAAGCAGGGGGGGTCAGGAGACCCAGTACTTC,CASSRSRGGQETQYF
many,TRBV3-1,13,.,TRBJ1-1,TGTGCCAGCAGCCAGGGGGCCGGGACTGAAGCTTTCTTT,CASSQGAGTEAFF